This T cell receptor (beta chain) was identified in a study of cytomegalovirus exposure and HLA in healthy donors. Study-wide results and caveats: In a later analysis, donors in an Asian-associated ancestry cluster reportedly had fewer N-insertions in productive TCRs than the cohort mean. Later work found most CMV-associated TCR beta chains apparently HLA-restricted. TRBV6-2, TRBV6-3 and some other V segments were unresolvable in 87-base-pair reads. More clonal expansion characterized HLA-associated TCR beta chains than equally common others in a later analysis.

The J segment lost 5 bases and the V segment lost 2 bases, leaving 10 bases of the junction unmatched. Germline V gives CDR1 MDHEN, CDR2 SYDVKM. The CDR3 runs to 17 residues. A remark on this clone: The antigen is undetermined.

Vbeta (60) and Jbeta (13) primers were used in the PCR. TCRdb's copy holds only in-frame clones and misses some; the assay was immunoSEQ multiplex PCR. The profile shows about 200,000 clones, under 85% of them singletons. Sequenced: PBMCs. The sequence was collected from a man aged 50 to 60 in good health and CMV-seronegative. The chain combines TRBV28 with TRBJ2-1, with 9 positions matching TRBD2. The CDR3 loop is CASSLSALGLADNEQFF. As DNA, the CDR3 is TGTGCCAGCAGTTTAAGCGCCCTGGGACTAGCTGACAATGAGCAGTTCTTC.